Listed here is a single TCR beta chain. This clonotype has more than one count but fewer than ten. It has no known antigen specificity. Per-nucleotide qualities are absent, and no much larger clonotype sits a single base away. The sample was run on an Illumina NovaSeq 6000. TCRalpha and TCRbeta cDNA libraries were constructed by 5'RACE with constant-segment primers, with sample barcodes and unique molecular identifiers being introduced. RNA was extracted from every sample with Trizol reagent. Amplification of the libraries took two PCR steps, and the second step added a second sample barcode plus Illumina TruSeq adapters. Sequencing of the libraries was done on an Illumina NovaSeq, producing 2 x 150 bp paired-end reads. The paper's data handling went like this. Demultiplexing of reads and collapsing into UMI-guided consensus sequences were performed with migec v1.2.7. Using mixcr v2.1.11, UMI consensuses were aligned to TRA and TRB V and J templates and then assembled into clonotypes. A clonotype was counted as expanded or contracted only if both edgeR and NoisET called the change significant, with noise models trained on biological replicates. edgeR calls used a false discovery rate-adjusted p below 0.01 and a log2 fold-change threshold of 1. As an exploratory analysis of dynamics, PCA with hierarchical clustering was applied to max-normalized trajectories of the 1000 most abundant clonotypes. Separately sequenced CD4+ and CD8+ repertoires were used to assign a CD4 or CD8 phenotype to each responding clone. Through fastp at Q25 and MiXCR, TCRdb rebuilt clones from the public reads, retaining in-frame beta chains. Each entry merges the rows of one CDR3 protein and shows their most common DNA and genes. TCRdb, rather than the study authors, made the V and J calls. In this sample the table shows fewer than 50,000 distinct CDR3 sequences, approximately 7% of which occur a single time. The top ten constitute around 1.5% of the sample.

PBMCs were isolated by Ficoll-Paque density gradient centrifugation. This entry comes from a study of T-cell memory formation after mild COVID-19 (TCRdb year 2021). As for the study more broadly: TCR sequence clusters from the two donors were largely donor specific. The cohort was made up of two young adult volunteers, one female and one male, who were previously healthy. T-cell clones expanding and contracting after mild COVID-19 in a couple of donors were tracked by longitudinal TCRalpha and TCRbeta repertoire sequencing. What the work shows at the level of the full study, not this receptor alone: The study included only a couple of mild cases, and larger cohorts that include severe cases with pre-infection samples were judged to be necessary. Some responding clones were detected in pre-infection memory, which suggested that pre-existing cross-reactive memory T cells had joined the SARS-CoV-2 response. Clones that contracted from day 15 to 85 showed balanced CD4/CD8 phenotypes, whereas a second wave of clones that expanded from day 15 to 37 leaned towards CD4+. SARS-CoV-2 specificity was not confirmed for the second-wave clones peaking on day 37. Contracting CD4+ clones were located mainly in the CM and EM memory subsets, whereas CD8+ clones were found to be enriched in EMRA.

V gives up 4 bases and J gives up 2 bases, and the segment between their germline ends measures 12 bases. From cysteine to phenylalanine, the CDR3 is 14 amino acids long. Left in the record is the CDR3 DNA by itself, 42 bases read in frame from the first base. Looking up the germline V gene (reference sequence) yields CDR1 LGHDT and CDR2 YNNKEL. Recombination linked TRBV3-1 to TRBJ2-7, with TRBD1 as a weak D call on 6 bases. This receptor was obtained from a man aged 18 to 29 who had mild COVID-19 (a few samples of this study predate the infection). The sample titles of this study are shuffled in the database, so cell type and time point are left out; the donor was told from shared clones. The sequenced sample was PBMCs or a T cell subset sorted from them (not recorded which). The base sequence is TGTGCCAGCAGCCCCTCCGACAGGACCTACGAGCAGTACTTC. The encoded protein is CASSPSDRTYEQYF.